The rows below give T cell receptor beta chains drawn from one sample of a study of beta chain features in type 1 diabetes. Only in-frame clones appear in the TCRdb table, and some are missing; sequencing was by immunoSEQ multiplex PCR. The sample lists 250,000 to 350,000 clones; 12% to 15% were seen once. The source material was central memory CD4+ T cells from blood. These receptors were obtained from a man aged 30 to 39 in good health. The CDR3 runs from the conserved cysteine through the conserved F or W. The D gene is left open where the match is weak. Some rows mark clone size as missing; the rest say once, few, many or name a class of expanded clone.

TGTGCCAGTAGTATAGACGCTGCTAGCGCCGGGGGGAATGAGCAGTTCTTC	CASSIDAASAGGNEQFF	TRBV7-8	TRBD2	few	TRBJ2-1
TGTGCCAGCAGAATCAGGGGGAAGCCCTACGAGCAGTACTTC	CASRIRGKPYEQYF	TRBV5-6	TRBD1	NA	TRBJ2-7
TGTGCCAGCAGTGAAGCCGGGGGCCGGGGGGAGACCCAGTACTTC	CASSEAGGRGETQYF	TRBV2	NA	NA	TRBJ2-5
TGTGCCAGCAGTTATAGTTCGACAGTTGGATATACGCAGTATTTT	CASSYSSTVGYTQYF	TRBV6-6	NA	NA	TRBJ2-3
TGTGCCAGCAGTGAAGCGGGAGGACGGACAGATACGCAGTATTTT	CASSEAGGRTDTQYF	TRBV2	NA	NA	TRBJ2-3
TGTGCCAGCAGCGGGTTCAATACCTACGAGCAGTACTTC	CASSGFNTYEQYF	TRBV7-2	NA	NA	TRBJ2-7
TGTGCCAGCAGCTTACCCCCCCGACTAGCGGGAAAGACAGATACGCAGTATTTT	CASSLPPRLAGKTDTQYF	TRBV7-9	TRBD2	many	TRBJ2-3
TGCGCCAGCAGCCAAGTCGCCCGAGGTCGTAATTCACCCCTCCACTTT	CASSQVARGRNSPLHF	TRBV4-3	NA	NA	TRBJ1-6
TGTGCCAGCGGAGGTTCGGGGGGGCTCCCCACAGATACGCAGTATTTT	CASGGSGGLPTDTQYF	TRBV7-9	TRBD2	many	TRBJ2-3
TGCGCCAGCAGCCCTCTCGGACAGGGTGGCTACACCTTC	CASSPLGQGGYTF	TRBV5-1	TRBD1	few	TRBJ1-2
TGTGCCTGGAGTGTCGCCCGTGTACCGGGGCTTGGAAACACCATATATTTT	CAWSVARVPGLGNTIYF	TRBV30	NA	NA	TRBJ1-3
TGTGCCAGCAGCCAAGAACTAGCGGGAACCTACAATGAGCAGTTCTTC	CASSQELAGTYNEQFF	TRBV4-2	TRBD2	NA	TRBJ2-1
TGCGCCAGCAGCCACGATACCGGGACCCAAGAAGAAAAACTGTTTTTT	CASSHDTGTQEEKLFF	TRBV4-3	NA	many	TRBJ1-4
TGTGCCAGCAGTTACTCGCAATACGGGAACACTGAAGCTTTCTTT	CASSYSQYGNTEAFF	TRBV6-5	NA	NA	TRBJ1-1
TGTGCCAGCAGTCGCAACGCCGAGCAGTACTTC	CASSRNAEQYF	TRBV10-3	NA	few	TRBJ2-7
TGTGCCAGCAGTGAACCCATGACCCAGTACTTC	CASSEPMTQYF	TRBV6-1	NA	NA	TRBJ2-5
TGTGCCAGCAGTGCAATCGACTACTCAGAATTCGATGAGCAGTTCTTC	CASSAIDYSEFDEQFF	TRBV2	NA	NA	TRBJ2-1
TGTGCCAGCAGTTTTGCAACTAATGAAAAACTGTTTTTT	CASSFATNEKLFF	TRBV27	NA	NA	TRBJ1-4
TGTGCCAGCAGTTACGATTCCAGACGAAGCGGGGAGCTGTTTTTT	CASSYDSRRSGELFF	TRBV6-6	NA	NA	TRBJ2-2
TGTGCCAGCAGCCGAGGCGTTCAGGGGGCGGAGGAGACCCAGTACTTC	CASSRGVQGAEETQYF	TRBV7-6	TRBD1	NA	TRBJ2-5
TGTGCCATCAGTGGAACAGACAGGGACGAAAAACTGTTTTTT	CAISGTDRDEKLFF	TRBV10-3	TRBD1	few	TRBJ1-4
TGTGCCAGTAGCACCTCGGGGGCAGGGATTATATTGGGCAATCAGCCCCAGCATTTT	CASSTSGAGIILGNQPQHF	TRBV19	NA	NA	TRBJ1-5
TGTGCCAGCAGCAGTCACAGGGGGCCCGAGCAGTACTTC	CASSSHRGPEQYF	TRBV7-6	TRBD1	NA	TRBJ2-7
TGTGCCAGCAGTCGAGGGACTAGCGGGAGCAATGAGCAGTTCTTC	CASSRGTSGSNEQFF	TRBV6-5	TRBD2	NA	TRBJ2-1
TGTGCCAGCAGTTTAAAACACTCTGGGGCCAACGTCCTGACTTTC	CASSLKHSGANVLTF	TRBV27	NA	few	TRBJ2-6
TGTGCCATCGGGTATGGGACCGGGGAGCTGTTTTTT	CAIGYGTGELFF	TRBV10-3	NA	NA	TRBJ2-2
TGCAGTGCTAGGGGCGGGGATACGCAGTATTTT	CSARGGDTQYF	TRBV20-1	NA	NA	TRBJ2-3
TGTGCCTCGTTCTCTCTAGCGGGAAGCTCCTACAATGAGCAGTTCTTC	CASFSLAGSSYNEQFF	TRBV30	TRBD2	few	TRBJ2-1
TGCGCCAGCAGCCAACTCTACAGGGAAGGGCAGCCCCAGCATTTT	CASSQLYREGQPQHF	TRBV4-3	NA	NA	TRBJ1-5
TGTGCCAGCAGCTTGGTTAGCGGGAGCTACAATGAGCAGTTCTTC	CASSLVSGSYNEQFF	TRBV5-6	TRBD2	NA	TRBJ2-1
TGTGCCAGCAGACAGGGTAATGCGCCCCAGCATTTT	CASRQGNAPQHF	TRBV27	NA	NA	TRBJ1-5
TGTGCCAGCAGGGCAGGAAGCACAGATACGCAGTATTTT	CASRAGSTDTQYF	TRBV6-6	NA	NA	TRBJ2-3
TGTGCCAGCAGCCTGGGACAGGGTAGTGAGCAGTTCTTC	CASSLGQGSEQFF	TRBV11-3	TRBD1	NA	TRBJ2-1
TGTGCCAGCACCGGGAGGACTAGCGCAGTGAATGAGCAGTTCTTC	CASTGRTSAVNEQFF	TRBV5-4	TRBD2	many	TRBJ2-1
TGTGCCAGTAGTATAGCTGGTAGCCGGGACAATGAGCAGTTCTTC	CASSIAGSRDNEQFF	TRBV19	NA	NA	TRBJ2-1
TGTGCCAGCAGCCACAAACGGGGGGAGACCCAGTACTTC	CASSHKRGETQYF	TRBV6-6	NA	few	TRBJ2-5
TGTGCCAGCAGCCCGCACGCCAATGAGCAGTTCTTC	CASSPHANEQFF	TRBV25-1	NA	NA	TRBJ2-1
TGTGCCAGCAGCTTGGACCCGGGAGGGACACGTTTCTTC	CASSLDPGGTRFF	TRBV7-6	TRBD2	many	TRBJ2-1
TGTGCCAGCAGCGGACTAGCGGGGGGCACAGATACGCAGTATTTT	CASSGLAGGTDTQYF	TRBV4-2	TRBD2	few	TRBJ2-3
TGCGCCAGCAGCTTGGAGGTGGGCTCAGCCACAGATACGCAGTATTTT	CASSLEVGSATDTQYF	TRBV5-1	NA	NA	TRBJ2-3
TGTGCCAGCAGCTTAGCAAAGCGCCCCACAGATACGCAGTATTTT	CASSLAKRPTDTQYF	TRBV7-6	NA	few	TRBJ2-3
TGTGCCAGTAGTTCGAGGACGGGGGGGGAGACCCAGTACTTC	CASSSRTGGETQYF	TRBV19	TRBD2	NA	TRBJ2-5
TGTGCCAGCAGCGTAGGAGGGGACAGGGGGAACACTGAAGCTTTCTTT	CASSVGGDRGNTEAFF	TRBV9	TRBD1	NA	TRBJ1-1
TGTGCCAGTAGTAGGGACAGCGGGATAGGGCAGTTCTTC	CASSRDSGIGQFF	TRBV19	NA	few	TRBJ2-1
TGTGCCAGCAGCAAGGCCGGACTAGCGGCCAATGAGCAGTTCTTC	CASSKAGLAANEQFF	TRBV23-1	TRBD2	NA	TRBJ2-1
TGTGCCAGCAGTTATCAAGGACAGGGGAGGTTCTTC	CASSYQGQGRFF	TRBV6-6	TRBD1	few	TRBJ2-1
TGTGCCAGCAGGTTATGGGGCAGTACTAGCGGGAGAAGCACAGATACGCAGTATTTT	CASRLWGSTSGRSTDTQYF	TRBV7-2	TRBD2	NA	TRBJ2-3
TGTGCCAGCAGAAAAGGGGGTTCGGACCAAGAGACCCAGTACTTC	CASRKGGSDQETQYF	TRBV6-6	NA	few	TRBJ2-5
TGTGCCAGCAGCATCGGACAGGGGCAAGGTACGCAGTATTTT	CASSIGQGQGTQYF	TRBV5-6	TRBD1	NA	TRBJ2-3